The present T cell receptor (beta chain) was sequenced within a study of OX40 agonist ivuxolimab in advanced cancers. On the study more broadly: Prior anti-PD-1, anti-PD-L1 or anti-CTLA-4 therapy did not bar entry, and around 39% had some. Three patients, one with hepatocellular carcinoma and two with cutaneous melanoma, responded partially.

The CDR3 is made up of 16 amino acids. The V segment lost 1 base and the J segment 5 bases; nucleotides outside the gene matches: 9. The V gene's germline CDR1 is KGHSH and CDR2 LQKENI. Some clones are missing from TCRdb's copy, which holds only in-frame ones; the method was immunoSEQ multiplex PCR. The table records roughly 64,000 clones, 91% of them present only once. V and J are TRBV18 and TRBJ1-1; 8 bases agree with TRBD1. This clonotype was sampled from an adult with an advanced solid tumor such as melanoma, head and neck, liver or kidney cancer. The material sequenced was CD4+ or CD8+ T cells sorted from blood, taken in a trial of the OX40 agonist ivuxolimab. The CDR3: CASSPRQGASFTEAFF. The CDR3 DNA is TGTGCCAGCTCACCACGTCAGGGGGCGAGTTTTACTGAAGCTTTCTTT.